A selection of T cell receptor beta chains follows, all from one sample in a study of T-cell reconstitution after alpha-beta-depleted transplantation in children. TCRdb reanalysed the PCR reads using MiXCR and keeps one entry per CDR3 protein. The table has about 300,000 distinct CDR3 sequences, about 9.5% seen once; the top ten hold around 7.5%. The sample consisted of PBMCs, taken before TCRalphabeta/CD19-depleted stem cell transplant. These receptors came from a boy under two years old with acute myeloid leukemia, due to receive a stem cell transplant. Each CDR3 is given without its conserved first and last residue. D genes are given only for firm matches. Clone size is stated in some rows and not others, as once, few, many or a class when expanded.

clone size | CDR3 length | D gene | V gene | CDR3 protein
many | 13 | . | TRBV4-3 | ASSQDAGANTEAF
many | 13 | . | TRBV11-2 | ASSLVPGLANEQF
many | 15 | TRBD1 | TRBV12-3/TRBV12-4 | ASSPPGQGKPNYGYT
many | 13 | TRBD2 | TRBV7-2 | ASSFGGRATDTQY
many | 14 | TRBD1 | TRBV5-1 | ASSSLPGQGAGEQY
many | 11 | . | TRBV11-2 | ASSLGTEYEQY
many | 12 | TRBD1 | TRBV7-9 | ASSPQGARNIQY
many | 10 | . | TRBV29-1 | SAVAQSYEQY
many | 16 | TRBD2 | TRBV4-3 | ASSQVPSLAGRTDTQY
. | 12 | TRBD1 | TRBV7-8 | ASSSRDSPPEAF
many | 14 | TRBD1 | TRBV28 | ASSLGVAGGNTEAF
many | 11 | . | TRBV7-9 | ASSREIQNIQY
. | 15 | TRBD2 | TRBV12-3/TRBV12-4 | ASSLEVAGGRSDTQY
many | 13 | . | TRBV5-5 | ASSPSGRSTDTQY
. | 9 | . | TRBV20-1 | SARRPGELF
many | 11 | . | TRBV15 | AARALSTDTQY
many | 12 | TRBD1 | TRBV3-1 | ASSRSGTGRGYT
many | 14 | . | TRBV24-1 | ATSDMDLGNTGELF
many | 10 | . | TRBV29-1 | SVQRPPYEQY
many | 12 | . | TRBV6-1 | ASSGPSRRDTQY
many | 14 | . | TRBV9 | ASSWSGASGANVLT
once | 13 | TRBD1 | TRBV7-6 | ASSPTGPRGYEQY
many | 9 | . | TRBV27 | ASSFGPLQF
many | 12 | TRBD1 | TRBV30 | AWSADRGIYEQY
many | 9 | . | TRBV11-2 | ASSLDMSGT
few | 13 | . | TRBV21-1 | ASSKAGGGGYGYT
many | 15 | TRBD1 | TRBV6-6 | ASSYPDRGWAKNIQY
few | 12 | TRBD2 | TRBV7-6 | ASLSGSGAGELF